This TCR beta chain was profiled in a study of T cell clonality in common variable immunodeficiency. The data were produced by immunoSEQ multiplex PCR, yet TCRdb's version contains in-frame clones alone and is incomplete. Altogether 15,000 to 20,000 clones were found in the sample, and no singletons occur. This CDR3 has 16 amino acids. J gave up 6 bases and V 0 bases, and 5 bases lay outside the gene matches. The germline V gene has CDR1 SGHRS and CDR2 YFSETQ. Study-wide results and caveats: CVID subjects shared fewer TCRbeta clones than healthy controls did. In common variable immunodeficiency, TCR beta chains reportedly carried fewer deletions and N-nucleotide insertions. TCRbeta clonality was increased in CVID versus healthy controls.

This clone was observed a handful of times. Its antigen is not identified. The CDR3 is cut off 3 residues early in the read; its end comes from the germline J gene. Both groups were predominantly of Caucasian heritage. CVID subjects were neither ill nor on immunomodulatory or immunosuppressive medication at sampling. This rearrangement joins TRBV5-1 to TRBJ2-1, with 11 bases matching TRBD2. The TCR was taken from a human donor with common variable immunodeficiency. The sequenced material came from peripheral blood mononuclear cells. Incomplete CDR3 DNA: TGCGCCAGCAGCTTGGTAGTAGCGGGAGGGCCCAATGAG. It codes for CASSLVVAGGPNE. The full CDR3 protein is CASSLVVAGGPNEQFF.